This is a list of T cell receptor beta chains from one sample in a study of OX40 agonist ivuxolimab in advanced cancers. Assay used: immunoSEQ multiplex PCR; TCRdb lists only in-frame clones, some missing. This repertoire shows some 74,000 clones, roughly 86% found once; its top ten account for approximately 5%. The sample consisted of CD4+ or CD8+ T cells sorted from blood, taken in a trial of the OX40 agonist ivuxolimab. These receptors all come from an adult with an advanced solid tumor such as melanoma, head and neck, liver or kidney cancer. Both conserved end residues are part of each CDR3. D genes are given only for firm matches. Clone size is stated in some rows and not others, as once, few, many or a class when expanded.

TGTGCCAGCAGCACCTCCGAGATGCAGTACTTC | CASSTSEMQYF | TRBJ2-5 | NA | NA | TRBV7-6
TGTGCCAGCAGTTTGGGACAGGGGGCTGTGGAAAAACTGTTTTTT | CASSLGQGAVEKLFF | TRBJ1-4 | TRBD1 | once | TRBV28
TGTGCCAGTAGTATTAAGTTCAGGGACCAGTACGGCTACACCTTC | CASSIKFRDQYGYTF | TRBJ1-2 | NA | NA | TRBV19
TGTGCCGGGGCTAGCGGTTACACAGATACGCAGTATTTT | CAGASGYTDTQYF | TRBJ2-3 | TRBD2 | NA | TRBV7-9
TGTGCCAGCAGCTTCCGACGGGAAACAAACACCGGGGAGCTGTTTTTT | CASSFRRETNTGELFF | TRBJ2-2 | NA | NA | TRBV5-4
TGTGCCAGTAGAGCCTATATTGGGGGCACAGATACGCAGTATTTT | CASRAYIGGTDTQYF | TRBJ2-3 | NA | once | TRBV19
TGCAGCGTGGCCCAGGATACGCAGTATTTT | CSVAQDTQYF | TRBJ2-3 | NA | NA | TRBV29-1
TGTGCCAGCAGCTTAAGCAGGGGAGGCTCTGGAAACACCATATATTTT | CASSLSRGGSGNTIYF | TRBJ1-3 | NA | NA | TRBV7-9
TGTGCCAGCAGTGGACAATGGGCACAGGGCGGGGCTGAAGCTTTCTTT | CASSGQWAQGGAEAFF | TRBJ1-1 | NA | once | TRBV2
TGTGCCAGCAGCTCGACAGGGGGCATGGCCAAAAACATTCAGTACTTC | CASSSTGGMAKNIQYF | TRBJ2-4 | TRBD1 | NA | TRBV5-6
TGTGCCAGTAGCCCGACTAGCGAATACGAGCAGTACTTC | CASSPTSEYEQYF | TRBJ2-7 | TRBD2 | NA | TRBV19
TGTGCCAGCAGTCCTTCGGTTAGGGGAATTTACGAGCAGTACTTC | CASSPSVRGIYEQYF | TRBJ2-7 | NA | NA | TRBV27
TGCGCCAGCAGTTTTGGTGGGGCCAACGTCCTGACTTTC | CASSFGGANVLTF | TRBJ2-6 | NA | NA | TRBV5-1
TGTGCCAGCCCGGGACAGAAGCTTGACTACCAAGAGACCCAGTACTTC | CASPGQKLDYQETQYF | TRBJ2-5 | TRBD1 | NA | TRBV18
TGTGCCAGCAGCCCGACGGGACTAGAAAGGAGGGCCCAGTACTTC | CASSPTGLERRAQYF | TRBJ2-5 | TRBD2 | NA | TRBV14
TGCAGTGCGGGGTGGAACAATGAGCAGTTCTTC | CSAGWNNEQFF | TRBJ2-1 | NA | NA | TRBV20-1
TGTGCCAGCAGCGTTACAGGGGGAAACACCGGGGAGCTGTTTTTT | CASSVTGGNTGELFF | TRBJ2-2 | TRBD1 | NA | TRBV9
TGTGCCAGCTCACCGCCGACTCATTACGAGCAGTACTTC | CASSPPTHYEQYF | TRBJ2-7 | NA | NA | TRBV18
TGTGCCAGCAGCTTAACTAGCGGGGGGGCCAGCGATACGCAGTATTTT | CASSLTSGGASDTQYF | TRBJ2-3 | TRBD2 | NA | TRBV7-2
TGTGCCAGCCAGGGGCTGAGTGAAAAACTGTTTTTT | CASQGLSEKLFF | TRBJ1-4 | NA | once | TRBV2
TGCGCCAGCAGCCCGAGGGCTCCTAGGGACGAGCAGTACTTC | CASSPRAPRDEQYF | TRBJ2-7 | NA | NA | TRBV5-1
TGTGCCAGCAGCTTGAACCTAGCGGGAGGGGCCTACGAGCAGTACTTC | CASSLNLAGGAYEQYF | TRBJ2-7 | TRBD2 | NA | TRBV7-2
TGTGCCAGCAGCTTAAACGGGGGGGACTATGGCTACACCTTC | CASSLNGGDYGYTF | TRBJ1-2 | NA | NA | TRBV7-2
TGTGCCAGCAGTTTATTGTATGAGCAGTTCTTC | CASSLLYEQFF | TRBJ2-1 | NA | once | TRBV28
TGTGCCAGCAGTACCCGGGGATACGAGCAGTACTTC | CASSTRGYEQYF | TRBJ2-7 | NA | NA | TRBV6-5
TGTGCCAGCACCGTCGCGGGGGGATACACAGATACGCAGTATTTT | CASTVAGGYTDTQYF | TRBJ2-3 | TRBD2 | NA | TRBV4-2
TGTGCCAGCCAAAGGGACCAAGAGACCCAGTACTTC | CASQRDQETQYF | TRBJ2-5 | NA | NA | TRBV7-9
TGCGCCAGCAGTGAATGGGGCCGCGCCACCGGGGAGCTGTTTTTT | CASSEWGRATGELFF | TRBJ2-2 | NA | NA | TRBV10-2
TGTGCCAGCAGCCACGACCTTACCACAGATACGCAGTATTTT | CASSHDLTTDTQYF | TRBJ2-3 | NA | NA | TRBV2
TGTGCCAGCAGCCCTATAGGACTCCTGACAGATACGCAGTATTTT | CASSPIGLLTDTQYF | TRBJ2-3 | NA | NA | TRBV5-6
TGTGCCAGCAGCTTATCAGGGGAGGAGACCCAGTACTTC | CASSLSGEETQYF | TRBJ2-5 | NA | NA | TRBV7-2
TGTGCCAGCAGTGGTCTCGCGGGGGCCTTGAATGAGCAGTTCTTC | CASSGLAGALNEQFF | TRBJ2-1 | NA | NA | TRBV6-1
TGTGCCAGCAGTGCTAGCGGGGCCACCTACGAGCAGTACTTC | CASSASGATYEQYF | TRBJ2-7 | TRBD2 | NA | TRBV6-1
TGTGCCAGCAGTCAACAGGGAAGTCGGACAGATACGCAGTATTTT | CASSQQGSRTDTQYF | TRBJ2-3 | NA | once | TRBV7-2
TGTGCCAGCAGCTTAGGGGGGCTTGGGCAAGAGACCCAGTACTTC | CASSLGGLGQETQYF | TRBJ2-5 | NA | NA | TRBV7-3
TGTGCCAGCAGCTCCGGACTAGCGGGAGACCTCTACGAGCAGTACTTC | CASSSGLAGDLYEQYF | TRBJ2-7 | TRBD2 | NA | TRBV5-5
TGTGCCAGCAGCTTACAGGGAGGCGGGAACACTGAAGCTTTCTTT | CASSLQGGGNTEAFF | TRBJ1-1 | NA | NA | TRBV7-2
TGTGCCAGCAGCCCCCCCCATCGGGGAGGGGAGACCCAGTACTTC | CASSPPHRGGETQYF | TRBJ2-5 | TRBD2 | once | TRBV7-3
TGTGCCAGCTCAACCATGGCAGATACGCAGTATTTT | CASSTMADTQYF | TRBJ2-3 | NA | NA | TRBV18
TGCGCCAGCGGAGACAGGGGGGTCGGCGGGGAGCTGTTTTTT | CASGDRGVGGELFF | TRBJ2-2 | TRBD1 | NA | TRBV5-1
TGTGCCAGCACCCTCCGGGGAGGCACAGATACGCAGTATTTT | CASTLRGGTDTQYF | TRBJ2-3 | NA | NA | TRBV6-5
TGTGCCAGCAGCAGACACACCGGGGAGCTGTTTTTT | CASSRHTGELFF | TRBJ2-2 | NA | NA | TRBV28
TGTGCCAGCAGTTCCTCCACAGGGGCGTCTAATGAAAAACTGTTTTTT | CASSSSTGASNEKLFF | TRBJ1-4 | TRBD1 | NA | TRBV28
TGTGCCAGCAGCTTAAGAGCGGGAGAAGGAGAGCAGTACTTC | CASSLRAGEGEQYF | TRBJ2-7 | TRBD2 | NA | TRBV7-9
TGCGCCAGCAGCACAGAGGGACAAGGCGGCTACACCTTC | CASSTEGQGGYTF | TRBJ1-2 | NA | NA | TRBV5-1
TGTGCCAGCAGCCTCACTTTCGGGACTGAAGCTTTCTTT | CASSLTFGTEAFF | TRBJ1-1 | NA | few | TRBV7-8
TGTGCCAGCAGCCCCAGACAGGGTGATCAGCCCCAGCATTTT | CASSPRQGDQPQHF | TRBJ1-5 | TRBD1 | NA | TRBV7-2
TGTGCCAGCAGCTTAGCTCCCCGGGCCGCTAACTATGGCTACACCTTC | CASSLAPRAANYGYTF | TRBJ1-2 | NA | NA | TRBV7-2
TGCGCCAGCAGCCAATCCAACATACGGGGGAACACTGAAGCTTTCTTT | CASSQSNIRGNTEAFF | TRBJ1-1 | NA | NA | TRBV4-1
TGTGCCAGCAGTGTGACAGAGAGCTCCTACGAGCAGTACTTC | CASSVTESSYEQYF | TRBJ2-7 | NA | NA | TRBV25-1
TGTGCCAGCTCACCACGTCTAGCAGGGCCCTACGAGCAGTACTTC | CASSPRLAGPYEQYF | TRBJ2-7 | NA | NA | TRBV18
TGTGCCAGCAGCGTACCTGGGGCAGATACGCAGTATTTT | CASSVPGADTQYF | TRBJ2-3 | NA | few | TRBV9
TGTGCCAGCAGCTTAGTAGCAGATACGCAGTATTTT | CASSLVADTQYF | TRBJ2-3 | NA | NA | TRBV7-8